The 27 T cell receptor beta chains below all came from one sample that was sequenced in a study of blood T cell repertoires in COVID-19. This table comes from immunoSEQ multiplex PCR, and its TCRdb copy is limited to in-frame clones, with some not included. The table includes about 120,000 clones, 79% detected once. Sequencing was performed on peripheral blood. These TCRs come from a man aged 35 to 55 with active or convalescent COVID-19.

The V call is TRBV5-5, the J call TRBJ2-7, with D uncertain. CDR1 and CDR2 from the germline V gene are SGHKS and YYEKEE (reference sequence). The CDR3 spans 13 residues. Trimming took off 2 bases at V and 3 bases at J, with 9 bases between the two ends. This CDR3 reads CASSFSLIYEQYF. CDR3 bases: TGTGCCAGCAGCTTTAGCCTAATCTACGAGCAGTACTTC.

This chain joins TRBV5-6 and TRBJ2-2; no clear D gene. Trimming stripped 0 bases from V and 6 bases from J, with 6 bases between. CDR3 length equals 13 residues. The V gene's germline CDR1 is SGHDT and CDR2 YYEEEE. The CDR3 spells CASSLGRAGELFF. CDR3 DNA: TGTGCCAGCAGCTTGGGTCGGGCCGGGGAGCTGTTTTTT.

CDR3 bases: TGCGCCAGCAGCTCTACAGGGGGCAATCAGCCCCAGCATTTT. Translation gives CASSSTGGNQPQHF. This chain connects TRBV5-1 to TRBJ1-5; 7 nucleotides match TRBD1. This CDR3 region has 14 residues. The V gene end was trimmed by 3 bases and the J gene end by 2 bases; junction bases not matched to a gene: 2. Germline lookup yields CDR1 SGHRS and CDR2 YFSETQ.

The chain joins TRBV28 to TRBJ1-4, with D possibly matching TRBD1 (6 bases). CDR3 length: 15 amino acids. Germline CDR1 MDHEN, CDR2 SYDVKM. V dropped 5 bases and J dropped 7 bases, with 17 bases sitting between them. For the CDR3, the DNA is TGTGCCAGCAGTGTCATCGACAGGCGGGCTGAAAAACTGTTTTTT. This sequence encodes CASSVIDRRAEKLFF.

The rearrangement links TRBV27 to TRBJ1-2; D perhaps matches TRBD1 (6 bases). From germline, CDR1 is MNHEY and CDR2 SMNVEV (reference sequence). The V end lost 7 bases, the J end lost 1 base, and 13 bases lay between the germline ends. The CDR3 covers 14 residues. The CDR3 region has the DNA TGTGCCAGCAACCCTACAGGGAATAACTATGGCTACACCTTC. It specifies CASNPTGNNYGYTF.

The V gene is TRBV10-3, the J gene TRBJ1-4; unclear D gene. Trimming shortened V by 6 bases and J by 7 bases, and 18 bases separated the two germline ends. From germline, CDR1 is ENHRY and CDR2 SYGVKD. The CDR3 runs to 15 residues. The CDR3 DNA sequence: TGTGCCATCAGCACTAAGGCCCTACCCGGTGAAAAACTGTTTTTT. Its translation: CAISTKALPGEKLFF.

The chain combines TRBV3-1 (or the pseudogene TRBV3-2) with TRBJ1-6; TRBD1 agrees at 9 bases. V lost 0 bases to trimming and J lost 10 bases; unmatched junction nucleotides: 10. Germline V gene sequence: CDR1 LGHDT, CDR2 YNNKEL (reference sequence). The CDR3 has 17 amino acids. CDR3 DNA: TGTGCCAGCAGCCAAGATTTCGGGACAGGGAAATCATCACCCCTCCACTTT. It translates to CASSQDFGTGKSSPLHF.

The rearrangement uses TRBV7-3 and TRBJ2-3; TRBD2 might be the D (6 bases). The CDR3 length is 17 residues. Trimming stripped 2 bases from V and 1 base from J, with 16 bases between. In germline, CDR1 is SGHTA, CDR2 FQGTGA. As DNA, the CDR3 is TGTGCCAGCAGCTTAGGGCTCGGGGGTTTTGGCACAGATACGCAGTATTTT. Protein sequence: CASSLGLGGFGTDTQYF.

This chain joins TRBV4-1 and TRBJ2-3, with TRBD2 identical over 7 bases. Germline CDR1 MGHRA, CDR2 YSYEKL. CDR3 length: 16 amino acids. The V gene end was trimmed by 0 bases and the J gene end by 0 bases; junction bases not matched to a gene: 3. This CDR3 reads CASSQEGRGSTDTQYF. CDR3 DNA: TGCGCCAGCAGCCAAGAGGGGAGGGGCAGCACAGATACGCAGTATTTT.

The rearrangement uses TRBV9 and TRBJ1-1; no clear D gene. The CDR3 spans 15 residues. Trimming took 0 bases from V and 3 from J, leaving 12 bases between them. Germline assignment: CDR1 SGDLS and CDR2 YYNGEE. The CDR3 loop reads CASSVVGSGDTEAFF. The CDR3 DNA is TGTGCCAGCAGCGTAGTCGGTTCCGGGGACACTGAAGCTTTCTTT.

The V gene is TRBV4-3, the J gene TRBJ2-6; 8 nucleotides line up with TRBD1. The CDR3 is made up of 19 amino acids. J was trimmed by 0 bases and V by 5 bases; bases with no gene match: 12. Per the germline V gene, CDR1 is LGHNA and CDR2 is YSLEER. CDR3 amino acids: CASSNVGTGGYSGANVLTF. CDR3 nucleotide sequence: TGCGCCAGCAGCAACGTCGGGACAGGAGGGTACTCTGGGGCCAACGTCCTGACTTTC.

The chain links TRBV5-5 to TRBJ2-7; 11 bases map to TRBD1. Germline CDR1 is SGHKS and CDR2 is YYEKEE (reference sequence). The CDR3 length is 18 residues. Trimming cost V 1 base and J 3 bases; bases outside gene matches: 12. CDR3 sequence: CASSLWGRKGQGGYEQYF. DNA for the CDR3: TGTGCCAGCAGCTTGTGGGGAAGAAAGGGACAGGGGGGCTACGAGCAGTACTTC. Variable domain in full (rest from reference TRBV5-5 and TRBJ2-7): DAGVTQSPTHLIKTRGQQVTLRCSPISGHKSVSWYQQVLGQGPQFIFQYYEKEERGRGNFPDRFSARQFPNYSSELNVNALLLGDSALYLCASSLWGRKGQGGYEQYFGPGTRLTVT.

The chain joins TRBV9 to TRBJ1-1; D call uncertain. The length of the CDR3 is 15 residues. V was cut by 0 bases and J by 1 base, with 10 bases left in between. Germline-derived CDR1 and CDR2 are SGDLS and YYNGEE. The CDR3 region has the DNA TGTGCCAGCAGCGTAGTGGGTCAGCGGAACACTGAAGCTTTCTTT. Its protein is CASSVVGQRNTEAFF.

This sequence joins TRBV7-2 and TRBJ1-2; tentative D call: TRBD1 (5 bases). The V gene's germline CDR1 is SGHTA and CDR2 FQGNSA. The germline V and J ends were trimmed by 2 bases and 8 bases, with 12 bases remaining between them. The CDR3 runs 13 residues. The CDR3: CASSLPGVGGYTF. DNA of the CDR3: TGTGCCAGCAGCTTACCGGGGGTGGGAGGCTACACCTTC.

This chain connects TRBV3-1 (or the pseudogene TRBV3-2) to TRBJ1-1; D possibly corresponds to TRBD1 (5 bases). The germline V gene has CDR1 LGHDT and CDR2 YNNKEL (reference sequence). V shed 5 bases and J shed 2 bases, with 24 bases lying between them. The CDR3 is 18 amino acids. DNA of the CDR3: TGTGCCAGCAGCGGACCCATCATGTTGGGGGGGGTAAACACTGAAGCTTTCTTT. It is translated as CASSGPIMLGGVNTEAFF.

The chain uses TRBV9 and TRBJ2-3; maybe TRBD1 (5 bases). V lost 4 bases, J lost 2 bases, and 17 bases lay in between. Germline V gives CDR1 SGDLS, CDR2 YYNGEE. The CDR3 covers 16 residues. The CDR3 region is CASSLNVGQATDTQYF. The CDR3 nucleotides are TGTGCCAGCAGCCTAAACGTCGGACAAGCCACAGATACGCAGTATTTT.

This clone was counted between two and nine times. V is TRBV21-1 and J is TRBJ2-7; TRBD2 is taken as the D call from the table, unchecked against the DNA. TRBV21-1 is annotated as a pseudogene. The CDR3 totals 13 residues. Here the CDR3 reads CASVPSGGYEQYF. The CDR3 DNA reads TGTGCCAGCGTTCCCTCAGGAGGCTACGAGCAGTACTTC.

In its sample, this clone was seen once. This chain links TRBV6-5 with TRBJ1-1; no reliable D call. Germline V lookup: CDR1 MNHEY, CDR2 SVGAGI. V lost 7 bases, J lost 4 bases, and 16 bases lay in between. This CDR3 comprises 14 residues. Written as DNA, the CDR3 is TGTGCCAGCATCGGAAGAGGGCTTAGCACTGAAGCTTTCTTT. Translation gives CASIGRGLSTEAFF.

This clone came up a few times. V usage is TRBV5-1 and J usage is TRBJ2-7; D call uncertain. Deletions cut 7 bases from V and 0 bases from J, with 11 bases between. Germline V gene data show CDR1 as SGHRS and CDR2 as YFSETQ. The CDR3 is 13 residues long. The CDR3 nucleotides are TGCGCCAGCGGGCTCTCCCCCTCCTACGAGCAGTACTTC. This encodes CASGLSPSYEQYF.

For this clone: One end of the junction varies from germline; a read error may be responsible. The CDR3 sequence is CASGDRFSTDTQYF. The CDR3 nucleotides read TGTGCCAGCGGTGACAGGTTCTCCACAGATACGCAGTATTTT. The chain joins TRBV2 to TRBJ2-3; D is perhaps TRBD1 (6 bases). The CDR3 consists of 14 residues. Germline lookup yields CDR1 SNHLY and CDR2 FYNNEI. Full variable domain (remainder filled in from reference TRBV2 and TRBJ2-3): EPEVTQTPSHQVTQMGQEVILRCVPISNHLYFYWYRQILGQKVEFLVSFYNNEISEKSEIFDDQFSVERPDGSNFTLKIRSTKLEDSAMYFCASGDRFSTDTQYFGPGTRLTVL.

A single count supports this clone. The chain recombines TRBV28 with TRBJ2-1, with D possibly being TRBD2 (6 bases). This CDR3 has 14 amino acids. V shed 6 bases and J shed 5 bases, with 14 bases lying between them. Germline V lookup: CDR1 MDHEN, CDR2 SYDVKM. The CDR3 DNA follows: TGTGCCAGCAGGTCGCAAGCGGGTCACAATGAGCAGTTCTTC. This codes for CASRSQAGHNEQFF.

This rearrangement joins TRBV27 to TRBJ2-5, with TRBD1 identical over 11 bases. Per germline, CDR1 MNHEY and CDR2 SMNVEV (reference sequence). The junction had 9 bases not matched to a gene; V was cut back by 3 bases and J by 6 bases. The CDR3 runs 16 residues. The CDR3 spells CASSFGDRGFEKTQYF. The CDR3 DNA follows: TGTGCCAGCAGTTTCGGGGACAGGGGGTTCGAAAAGACCCAGTACTTC.

The chain combines TRBV28 with TRBJ1-2; possibly TRBD1 for D (6 bases). V was trimmed by 5 bases and J by 4 bases, leaving 11 bases between them. There are 13 residues in the CDR3. Germline V gene lookup returns CDR1 MDHEN and CDR2 SYDVKM. The CDR3 spells CASSLTGPYGYTF. For the CDR3, the DNA is TGTGCCAGCAGTCTGACAGGACCCTATGGCTACACCTTC.

The sample holds a few counts of this clone. The rearrangement joins TRBV9 to TRBJ2-3; D is perhaps TRBD1 (5 bases). Deletions cut 4 bases from V and 0 bases from J, with 15 bases between. The V gene's germline CDR1 is SGDLS and CDR2 YYNGEE. The CDR3 is made up of 16 amino acids. The CDR3 is CASSLSGATSTDTQYF. The CDR3, as DNA: TGTGCCAGCAGCCTAAGTGGGGCAACCAGCACAGATACGCAGTATTTT.

Note on this clone: A junction end diverges from the germline sequence, so it may reflect a read error. This chain uses TRBV7-7 with TRBJ2-3; perhaps TRBD2 as D (6 bases). Per the germline V gene, CDR1 is SSHAT and CDR2 is FNYEAQ (reference sequence). This CDR3 spans 18 amino acids. The CDR3 DNA is TGTGCTAGCACCGAAATAGCGGCAGTCACACCGCAGGCAGATACGCAGTATTTT. Translated, it gives CASTEIAAVTPQADTQYF.

In its sample, this clone was seen a few times. The V gene is TRBV11-2, the J gene TRBJ2-1; 12 positions match TRBD2. Germline V gene sequence: CDR1 SGHAT, CDR2 FQNNGV. The CDR3 extends over 16 amino acids. V trimming: 0 bases; J trimming: 9 bases; junction bases outside the gene matches: 6. CDR3 nucleotide sequence: TGTGCCAGCAGCTTAGATCTAGCGGGAGGGCTGGGTGAGCAGTTCTTC. Encoded protein: CASSLDLAGGLGEQFF.

V gene TRBV6-6 combines with J gene TRBJ2-7, with D possibly TRBD2 on 6 matching bases. The germline CDR1 and CDR2 sequences are MNHNY and SVGAGI (reference sequence). Deletions cut 11 bases from V and 5 bases from J, with 13 bases between. The CDR3 covers 11 residues. The CDR3 DNA is TGTGCCGCTCGCGGGATGAACGAGCAGTACTTC. Protein sequence: CAARGMNEQYF.